This TCR beta chain appears in the sequencing data of a study of chemoradiotherapy in HPV16-positive cancers. As for the study in general: Functional T-cell assays on two HPV16-positive patients' cells defined candidate HPV-specific clones and common TCR motifs.

The V and J ends lost 1 base and 9 bases, in that order; junction bases with no gene match: 8. Germline V gene sequence: CDR1 LNHDA, CDR2 SQIVND (reference sequence). The CDR3 consists of 15 residues. Clones were read by immunoSEQ multiplex PCR, and TCRdb kept only the in-frame ones, dropping some. The sample contains under 20,000 clones, about three quarters of which appear only once. This chain links TRBV19 with TRBJ2-2; 7 bases agree with TRBD2. Sampling took place from a patient who underwent chemoradiotherapy. The sequence was collected from a human donor with HPV-associated anogenital cancer. Here the CDR3 DNA reads TGTGCCAGTAGTATAGCTGGGAGGGGAAACTGGGAGCTGTTTTTT. It translates to CASSIAGRGNWELFF.